The 29 T cell receptor beta chains below were found in one sample sequenced in a study of T cells in Graves' hyperthyroidism and ophthalmopathy. RNA transcripts yielded amplified TCR beta CDR3 regions. HTBI primers were employed in a first-round RT-PCR of the TCR CDR3. Each CDR3 protein gets one entry after TCRdb re-called the multiplex PCR reads with MiXCR. The data contain about 640,000 distinct CDR3 sequences, around 20% of them singletons. What was sequenced was blood. These receptors came from a man younger than 45 with Graves' ophthalmopathy.

Ten or more counts support this clonotype. This rearrangement joins TRBV11-2 to TRBJ1-6; D uncertain. With 3 bases removed from V and 0 bases from J, the gap between germline ends came to 3 bases. There are 14 residues in the CDR3. Germline V gives CDR1 SGHAT, CDR2 FQNNGV. Written as DNA, the CDR3 is TGTGCCAGCAGCTTGAGCTCCTATAATTCACCCCTCCACTTT. It translates to CASSLSSYNSPLHF.

This clonotype was observed at least ten times. The V and J genes are TRBV7-2 and TRBJ1-2, with D possibly being TRBD1 (5 bases). Per germline, CDR1 SGHTA and CDR2 FQGNSA. This CDR3 region has 14 residues. V gave up 3 bases and J gave up 2 bases, with 10 bases separating them. The CDR3 sequence: CASSFRDGNYGYTF. The CDR3 coding sequence is TGTGCCAGCAGCTTCCGGGACGGAAACTATGGCTACACCTTC.

This clonotype was recorded a few times. The germline gene is not matched at one end of the junction; a read error may be the cause. The rearrangement joins TRBV25-1 to TRBJ2-3; perhaps TRBD1 as D (6 bases). This CDR3 comprises 20 residues. CDR1 MGHDK and CDR2 SYGVNS come from the germline V gene. CDR3 region: CASSEWYRDRQETSTDTQYF. For the CDR3, the DNA is TGCGCCAGCAGTGAATGGTACAGGGATCGACAGGAAACTAGCACAGATACGCAGTATTTT. The whole variable domain, filled in from reference TRBV25-1 and TRBJ2-3, reads EADIYQTPRYLVIGTGKKITLECSQTMGHDKMYWYQQDPGMELHLIHYSYGVNSTEKGDLSSESTVSRIRTEHFPLTLESARPSHTSQYLCASSEWYRDRQETSTDTQYFGPGTRLTVL.

This clonotype was found many times. The chain links TRBV7-3 to TRBJ2-4; tentatively, D is TRBD1 or TRBD2 (5 bases each). The CDR3 has 15 residues. Trimming left V 4 bases short and J 0 bases short, with 10 bases between. Germline V gene lookup returns CDR1 SGHTA and CDR2 FQGTGA. CDR3 residues: CASSSDGTAKNIQYF. The CDR3 region has the DNA TGTGCCAGCAGCTCTGACGGGACAGCCAAAAACATTCAGTACTTC.

The sample holds many counts of this clonotype. The genes are TRBV5-1 and TRBJ2-7, with 8 nucleotides matching TRBD1. V shed 0 bases, J shed 6 bases, and the junction held 5 bases outside the gene matches. The CDR3 has 14 residues. Per the germline V gene, CDR1 is SGHRS and CDR2 is YFSETQ. CDR3 amino acids: CASSLGTGSGEQYF. Here the CDR3 DNA reads TGCGCCAGCAGCTTGGGGACAGGGTCGGGCGAGCAGTACTTC.

Notes on this clonotype: The junction departs from germline at one end; a sequencing error may be responsible. V usage is TRBV11-2 and J usage is TRBJ2-7; perhaps TRBD2 as D (5 bases). CDR1 SGHAT and CDR2 FQNNGV come from the germline V gene. The CDR3 totals 13 residues. CDR3 in amino acids: CAISPGEKYEQYF. The CDR3 DNA is TGTGCCATCAGCCCCGGGGAAAAATACGAGCAGTACTTC.

The V gene is TRBV28, the J gene TRBJ2-5; maybe TRBD1 (5 bases). This CDR3 region has 16 residues. Per the germline V gene, CDR1 is MDHEN and CDR2 is SYDVKM. Trimming stripped 3 bases from V and 4 bases from J, with 18 bases between. CDR3 protein: CASSFTYGHLRETQYF. In DNA form, the CDR3 reads TGTGCCAGCAGTTTCACCTACGGACACCTCCGAGAGACCCAGTACTTC.

This rearrangement joins TRBV20-1 to TRBJ2-6, with D uncertain. Trimming left V 5 bases short and J 2 bases short, with 10 bases between. The CDR3 is 14 residues long. Germline loops: CDR1 DFQATT, CDR2 SNEGSKA (reference sequence). The CDR3 is CSAPDATGANVLTF. CDR3 nucleotide sequence: TGCAGTGCTCCCGACGCTACTGGGGCCAACGTCCTGACTTTC.

Regarding this clonotype: It may be a read error: a sequence one base away is much more abundant. The chain carries TRBV7-9 and TRBJ2-7; 7 bases match TRBD1. The end of the DNA fits TRBJ2-1 better, so the J call may be wrong. The CDR3 covers 15 residues. Per the germline V gene, CDR1 is SEHNR and CDR2 is FQNEAQ (reference sequence). Written as DNA, the CDR3 is TGTGCCAGCAGCACGAATCGGGACAGCGGCTACGAGCAGTTCTTC. It translates to CASSTNRDSGYEQFF.

This clonotype was detected a few times. V gene TRBV18 combines with J gene TRBJ2-1; tentatively, D is TRBD2 (6 bases). V was pared by 6 bases and J by 5 bases, with 23 bases between. Germline assignment: CDR1 KGHSH and CDR2 LQKENI. This CDR3 comprises 17 residues. This chain's CDR3 is CASSPTFPRGNNNEQFF. The CDR3 nucleotides read TGTGCCAGCTCTCCAACGTTTCCGCGGGGTAATAACAATGAGCAGTTCTTC.

In this sample, this clonotype turned up many times. The chain links TRBV11-2 to TRBJ1-1; no reliable D call. V lost 5 bases, J lost 3 bases, and 7 bases lay in between. This CDR3 is built from 12 residues. Germline CDR1 and CDR2: SGHAT and FQNNGV. This CDR3 is CASSTRYTEAFF. The CDR3 nucleotides are TGTGCCAGCAGCACTCGGTACACTGAAGCTTTCTTT. Full variable domain (remainder filled in from reference TRBV11-2 and TRBJ1-1): EAGVAQSPRYKIIEKRQSVAFWCNPISGHATLYWYQQILGQGPKLLIQFQNNGVVDDSQLPKDRFSAERLKGVDSTLKIQPAKLEDSAVYLCASSTRYTEAFFGQGTRLTVV.

This clonotype has a count of ten or more. The chain links TRBV30 to TRBJ2-7; no definite D call. V lost 3 bases and J 2 bases, leaving 8 bases between the germline ends. Germline V gene sequence: CDR1 GTSNPN, CDR2 SVGIG (reference sequence). This CDR3 is built from 12 residues. The CDR3 loop is CAWRRTTYEQYF. CDR3 nucleotide sequence: TGTGCCTGGAGGCGGACGACCTACGAGCAGTACTTC.

This clonotype was detected a few times. The V gene is TRBV19, the J gene TRBJ2-7; a weak D match, TRBD2 (6 bases). CDR1 LNHDA and CDR2 SQIVND come from the germline V gene (reference sequence). Trimming pared 4 bases from V and 4 bases from J, leaving 23 bases between. The length of the CDR3 is 17 residues. The CDR3 reads CASSSGVESGKRYEQYF. Written as DNA, the CDR3 is TGTGCCAGTAGTAGCGGGGTGGAATCCGGGAAACGATACGAGCAGTACTTC.

V is TRBV11-3 and J is TRBJ2-7, with a weak D call TRBD2 (5 bases). The CDR3 totals 14 residues. Per germline, CDR1 SGHNT and CDR2 YENEEA. The V end was cut by 5 bases, the J end by 6 bases, with 17 bases between. The CDR3 DNA follows: TGTGCCAGCAGCCCTAATGAGGGCCGTCGCGAGCAGTACTTC. It is translated as CASSPNEGRREQYF.

This chain joins TRBV20-1 and TRBJ2-3, with 7 bases matching TRBD1. The J segment lost 4 bases and the V segment lost 6 bases, leaving 13 bases of the junction unmatched. The CDR3 has 15 residues. The V gene's germline CDR1 is DFQATT and CDR2 SNEGSKA (reference sequence). CDR3 in DNA: TGCAGTGCCAACCTAGGGGGCGTTGGTGCAGATACGCAGTATTTT. As protein: CSANLGGVGADTQYF.

The J gene is TRBJ1-5, the V gene TRBV5-5; weak D call: TRBD1 (6 bases). The V and J ends lost 2 bases and 2 bases respectively, with 17 bases between them. This CDR3 region has 17 residues. CDR1 and CDR2 from the germline V gene are SGHKS and YYEKEE (reference sequence). Written as DNA, the CDR3 is TGTGCCAGCAGCTTAGGGATTACAGGGACGGGCAATCAGCCCCAGCATTTT. It translates to CASSLGITGTGNQPQHF.

This clonotype appeared many times. V usage is TRBV3-1 and J usage is TRBJ2-1; D not resolved. Germline CDR1 LGHDT, CDR2 YNNKEL (reference sequence). The CDR3 totals 15 residues. V was trimmed by 2 bases and J by 0 bases, leaving 8 bases between them. The CDR3 DNA follows: TGTGCCAGCAGCCAACGAAGGAGCTCCTACAATGAGCAGTTCTTC. Translated, it gives CASSQRRSSYNEQFF.

The sample holds a few counts of this clonotype. This chain uses TRBV11-1 with TRBJ2-5; TRBD1 matches 7 bases. Germline V lookup: CDR1 SGHAT, CDR2 FQDESV (reference sequence). The ends lost 1 base at V and 5 bases at J; junction bases unmatched: 25. The CDR3 totals 21 residues. The CDR3 DNA follows: TGTGCCAGCAGCTTAGGACAGGGAGCGTGGTGGCCTATGCCCAATGGGGAGACCCAGTACTTC. Amino acid sequence: CASSLGQGAWWPMPNGETQYF.

V is TRBV29-1 and J is TRBJ2-1, with no clear D. CDR1 is SQVTM, CDR2 ANQGSEA, per germline. V was pared by 7 bases and J by 3 bases, with 7 bases between. The CDR3 sequence is 11 residues long. The CDR3 DNA reads TGCAGCGAAACAATCTACAATGAGCAGTTCTTC. Its translation: CSETIYNEQFF.

This clonotype was found a few times. The chain has TRBV6-1 and TRBJ2-7; 7 nucleotides agree with TRBD2. Germline V gene sequence: CDR1 MNHNS, CDR2 SASEGT. CDR3 length equals 16 residues. Trimming took 4 bases from V and 6 from J; bases not matched to a gene: 15. The CDR3 DNA reads TGTGCCAGCAGTGCCCTAAAGGTGGGGGGGGTTCGCGAGCAGTACTTC. Its translation is CASSALKVGGVREQYF.

This clonotype showed up many times. This chain connects TRBV20-1 to TRBJ1-6; TRBD1 matches at 9 bases. V lost 3 bases, J lost 10 bases, and 7 bases stayed unmatched. Germline V gene data show CDR1 as DFQATT and CDR2 as SNEGSKA (reference sequence). This CDR3 is built from 14 residues. The CDR3 loop is CSASSRDRVSPLHF. CDR3 bases: TGCAGTGCTAGTAGCCGGGACAGGGTATCACCCCTCCACTTT.

The chain has TRBV4-1 and TRBJ1-2; no reliable D call. CDR3 size: 12 residues. V lost 5 bases and J 5 bases, leaving 9 bases between the germline ends. Germline V gives CDR1 MGHRA, CDR2 YSYEKL. The CDR3 protein is CASSADGYGYTF. The CDR3 bases are TGCGCCAGCAGCGCGGACGGTTATGGCTACACCTTC.

This sequence joins TRBV20-1 and TRBJ2-2; D is perhaps TRBD2 (5 bases). The V gene lost 3 bases and the J gene lost 0 bases, with 14 bases spanning the gap. The CDR3 loop spans 16 amino acids. Germline lookup yields CDR1 DFQATT and CDR2 SNEGSKA (reference sequence). Here the CDR3 reads CSARAGTIANTGELFF. The CDR3 DNA reads TGCAGTGCTAGGGCGGGCACCATCGCGAACACCGGGGAGCTGTTTTTT.

This clonotype was observed at least ten times. The rearrangement uses TRBV28 and TRBJ1-5; a weak D match, TRBD1 (5 bases). The V end was cut by 2 bases, the J end by 5 bases, with 10 bases between. The CDR3 length is 14 residues. Germline loops: CDR1 MDHEN, CDR2 SYDVKM. The CDR3 nucleotides are TGTGCCAGCAGTTTAGAGGGACGCGATCAGCCCCAGCATTTT. Its protein is CASSLEGRDQPQHF.

This clonotype was recorded at least ten times. This chain links TRBV27 with TRBJ1-1, with D possibly TRBD1 on 6 matching bases. Germline CDR1 and CDR2: MNHEY and SMNVEV (reference sequence). CDR3 length: 14 residues. Between the trimmed V and J ends, which lost 5 bases and 0 bases, there was a span of 10 bases. In DNA form, the CDR3 reads TGTGCCAGCAGTGCACAGGGTTTGAACACTGAAGCTTTCTTT. Translating it yields CASSAQGLNTEAFF.

The J gene is TRBJ2-7, the V gene TRBV4-2; the match to TRBD2 covers 8 bases. The V segment lost 4 bases and the J segment 0 bases; nucleotides outside the gene matches: 2. The CDR3 extends over 14 amino acids. CDR1 is LGHNA and CDR2 is YNFKEQ in the germline V gene. DNA for the CDR3: TGTGCCAGCAGCCCGCGGGAGGCCTCCTACGAGCAGTACTTC. The encoded protein is CASSPREASYEQYF.

This chain joins TRBV7-9 and TRBJ1-3, with 7 bases fitting TRBD1. CDR1 and CDR2 (germline): SEHNR, FQNEAQ (reference sequence). The CDR3 covers 15 residues. The junction had 2 bases not matched to a gene; V was cut back by 1 base and J by 2 bases. The CDR3 sequence is CASSLVQGPGNTIYF. The DNA of the CDR3 is TGTGCCAGCAGCTTAGTACAGGGGCCTGGAAACACCATATATTTT.

This clonotype was seen only a few times. The chain couples TRBV12-3 or TRBV12-4 to TRBJ1-1; 7 bases line up with TRBD1. V lost 4 bases, J lost 3 bases, and 5 bases stayed unmatched. The CDR3 totals 14 residues. This CDR3 is CASSYRQGHTEAFF. The CDR3 region has the DNA TGTGCCAGCAGTTACAGACAGGGCCACACTGAAGCTTTCTTT.

This chain uses TRBV18 with TRBJ2-5, with 8 bases identical to TRBD2. This CDR3 comprises 13 residues. Germline V CDR1 and CDR2: KGHSH, LQKENI. The J segment lost 5 bases and the V segment lost 3 bases, leaving 2 bases of the junction unmatched. CDR3 DNA: TGTGCCAGCTCACCTGGGACTAGTGAGACCCAGTACTTC. Protein sequence: CASSPGTSETQYF.